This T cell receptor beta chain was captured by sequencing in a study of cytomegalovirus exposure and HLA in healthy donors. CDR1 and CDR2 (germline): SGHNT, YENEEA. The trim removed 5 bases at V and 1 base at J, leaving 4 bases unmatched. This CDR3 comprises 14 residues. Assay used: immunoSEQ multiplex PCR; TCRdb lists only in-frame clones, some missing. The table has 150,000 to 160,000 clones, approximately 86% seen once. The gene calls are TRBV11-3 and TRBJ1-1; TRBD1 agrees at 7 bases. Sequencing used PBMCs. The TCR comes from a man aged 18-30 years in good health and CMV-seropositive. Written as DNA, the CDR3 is TGTGCCAGCAGCCCCGGGACAGCGAACACTGAAGCTTTCTTT. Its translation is CASSPGTANTEAFF.